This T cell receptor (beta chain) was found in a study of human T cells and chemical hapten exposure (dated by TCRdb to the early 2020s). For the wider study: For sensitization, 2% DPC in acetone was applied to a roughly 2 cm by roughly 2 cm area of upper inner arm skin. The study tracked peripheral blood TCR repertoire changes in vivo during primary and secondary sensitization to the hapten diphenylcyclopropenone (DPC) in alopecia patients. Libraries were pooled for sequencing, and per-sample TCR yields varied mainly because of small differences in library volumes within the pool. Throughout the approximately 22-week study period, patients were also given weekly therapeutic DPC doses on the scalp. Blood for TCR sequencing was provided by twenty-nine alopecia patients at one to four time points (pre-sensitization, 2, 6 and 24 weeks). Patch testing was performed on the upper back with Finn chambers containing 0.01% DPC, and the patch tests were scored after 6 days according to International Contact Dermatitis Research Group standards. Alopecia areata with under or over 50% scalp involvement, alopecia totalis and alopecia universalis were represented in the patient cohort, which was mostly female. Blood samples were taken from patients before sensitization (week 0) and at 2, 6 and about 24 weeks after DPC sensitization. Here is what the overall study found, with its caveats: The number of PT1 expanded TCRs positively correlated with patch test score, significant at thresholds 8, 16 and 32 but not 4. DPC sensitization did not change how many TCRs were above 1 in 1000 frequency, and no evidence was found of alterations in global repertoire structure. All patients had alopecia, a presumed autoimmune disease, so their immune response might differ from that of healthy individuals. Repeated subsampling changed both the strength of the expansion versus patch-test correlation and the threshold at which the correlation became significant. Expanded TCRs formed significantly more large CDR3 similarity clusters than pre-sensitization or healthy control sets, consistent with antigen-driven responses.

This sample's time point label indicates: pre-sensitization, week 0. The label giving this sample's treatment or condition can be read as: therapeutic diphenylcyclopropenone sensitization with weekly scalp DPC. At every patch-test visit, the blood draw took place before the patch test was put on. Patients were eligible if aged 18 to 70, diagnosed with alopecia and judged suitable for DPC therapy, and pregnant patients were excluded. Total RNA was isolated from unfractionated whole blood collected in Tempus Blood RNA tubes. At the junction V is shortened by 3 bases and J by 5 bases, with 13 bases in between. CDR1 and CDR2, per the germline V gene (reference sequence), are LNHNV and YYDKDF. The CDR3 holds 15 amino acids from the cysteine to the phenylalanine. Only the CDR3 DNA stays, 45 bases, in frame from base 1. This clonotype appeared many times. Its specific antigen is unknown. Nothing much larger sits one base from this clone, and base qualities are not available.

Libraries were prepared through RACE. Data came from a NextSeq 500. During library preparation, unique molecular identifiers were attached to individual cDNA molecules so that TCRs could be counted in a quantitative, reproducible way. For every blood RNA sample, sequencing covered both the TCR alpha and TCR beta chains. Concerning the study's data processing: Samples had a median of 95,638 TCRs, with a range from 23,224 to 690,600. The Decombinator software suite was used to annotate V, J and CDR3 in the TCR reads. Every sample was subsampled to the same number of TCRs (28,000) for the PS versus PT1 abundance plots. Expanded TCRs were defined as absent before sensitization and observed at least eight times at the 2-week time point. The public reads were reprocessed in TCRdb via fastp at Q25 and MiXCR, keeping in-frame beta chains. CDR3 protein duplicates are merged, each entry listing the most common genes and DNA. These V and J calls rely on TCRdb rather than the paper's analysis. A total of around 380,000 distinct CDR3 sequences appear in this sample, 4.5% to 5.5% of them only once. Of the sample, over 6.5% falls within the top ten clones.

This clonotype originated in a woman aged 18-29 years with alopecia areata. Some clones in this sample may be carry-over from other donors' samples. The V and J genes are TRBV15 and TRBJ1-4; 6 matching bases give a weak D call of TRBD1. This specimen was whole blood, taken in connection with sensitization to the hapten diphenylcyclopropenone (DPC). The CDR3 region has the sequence CATSSFDRMNEKLFF. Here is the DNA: TGTGCCACCAGCAGCTTTGACAGGATGAATGAAAAACTGTTTTTT.